This record looks at one T cell receptor (beta chain) sequence and its context. TCRdb keeps only in-frame clones here, not all; method: immunoSEQ multiplex PCR. The repertoire holds some 130,000 clones, with 85% to 95% as singletons. The data are from a study of control samples from healthy donors and cancer patients. The CDR3 consists of 16 residues. The chain employs TRBV21-1 and TRBJ1-5; the listed D gene, TRBD1, was not tested against the DNA. TRBV21-1 is flagged as a pseudogene. This TCR was recovered from a young man in good health. Sequencing was done on a sample of blood. The chain's CDR3 is CASSKNGRAGNQPQHF. DNA for the CDR3: TGTGCCAGCAGCAAAAATGGTCGGGCAGGGAATCAGCCCCAGCATTTT.